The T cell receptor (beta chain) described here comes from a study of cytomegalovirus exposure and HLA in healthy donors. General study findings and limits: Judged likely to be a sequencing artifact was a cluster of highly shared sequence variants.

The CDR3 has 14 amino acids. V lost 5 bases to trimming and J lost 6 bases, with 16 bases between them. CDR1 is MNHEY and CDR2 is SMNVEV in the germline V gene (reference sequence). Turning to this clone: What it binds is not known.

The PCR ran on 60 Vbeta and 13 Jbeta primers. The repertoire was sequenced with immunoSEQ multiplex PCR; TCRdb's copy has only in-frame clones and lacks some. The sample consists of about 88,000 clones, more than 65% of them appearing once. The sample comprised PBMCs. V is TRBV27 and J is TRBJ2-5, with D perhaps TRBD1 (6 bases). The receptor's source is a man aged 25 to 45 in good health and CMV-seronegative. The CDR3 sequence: CASSPQGNRKTQYF. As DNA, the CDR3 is TGTGCCAGCAGTCCGCAGGGGAATAGAAAGACCCAGTACTTC.